One sample yielded the 5 T cell receptor beta chains listed below, sequenced in a study of CD8+ T cells in alopecia areata. After isolation, RNA underwent reverse transcription to generate cDNA as the sequencing template. TCRdb's copy holds only in-frame clones and misses some; the assay was immunoSEQ multiplex PCR. This sample has about 150,000 clones, with roughly three fifths found just once. This material consisted of CD4+ T cells sorted from blood, taken at week 0. Receptors were obtained from a human donor with alopecia areata.

This clone has only a few counts. J is TRBJ2-5 and V is TRBV7-2, with D perhaps matching TRBD2 (5 bases). Trimming pared 5 bases from V and 5 bases from J, leaving 9 bases between. The CDR3 runs 12 residues. Germline lookup yields CDR1 SGHTA and CDR2 FQGNSA. CDR3 in amino acids: CASSPTGETQYF. In DNA, the CDR3 is TGTGCCAGCAGCCCAACGGGGGAGACCCAGTACTTC.

On this clone: One junction end does not reproduce the germline sequence, and a read error may be involved. The gene calls are TRBV4-2 and TRBJ2-6; 11 bases are shared with TRBD1. The CDR3 is 15 residues long. CDR1 is LGHNA, CDR2 YNFKEQ, per germline. The CDR3 DNA reads as TGTGCCAGCAGCCAGGCTGGGACAGGGGGCAACGTCCTGACTTTC. This codes for CASSQAGTGGNVLTF.

V gene TRBV15 combines with J gene TRBJ2-7, with a possible D match to TRBD1 (5 bases). Trimming cost V 0 bases and J 8 bases, with 11 bases left between them. The V gene's germline CDR1 is LNHNV and CDR2 YYDKDF (reference sequence). CDR3 size: 13 residues. The CDR3 nucleotides read TGTGCCACCAGCAGAGAAGGGGCGAGTAAGCAGTACTTC. It is translated as CATSREGASKQYF.

V and J are TRBV15 and TRBJ2-7, with D unclear. The V gene lost 0 bases and the J gene lost 2 bases, with 2 bases spanning the gap. This CDR3 is 12 amino acids long. Per germline, CDR1 LNHNV and CDR2 YYDKDF (reference sequence). CDR3 loop: CATSRDPYEQYF. Written as DNA, the CDR3 is TGTGCCACCAGCAGAGACCCCTACGAGCAGTACTTC.

This chain uses TRBV29-1 with TRBJ2-1, with D uncertain. CDR3 length equals 16 residues. Germline CDR1 reads SQVTM; CDR2 reads ANQGSEA. Trimming removed 5 bases at V and 0 bases at J, with 17 bases between. In DNA form, the CDR3 reads TGCAGCGTTACTGTCCGGGCAGGAAGCTCCTACAATGAGCAGTTCTTC. Translation gives CSVTVRAGSSYNEQFF.